The 15 T cell receptor beta chains below all came from one sample that was sequenced in a study of OX40 agonist ivuxolimab in advanced cancers. Assay used: immunoSEQ multiplex PCR; TCRdb lists only in-frame clones, some missing. Counted here are tens of thousands of clones, about 85% occurring once; the ten biggest clones make up approximately 7.5%. The material sequenced was CD4+ or CD8+ T cells sorted from blood, taken in a trial of the OX40 agonist ivuxolimab. Source of these receptors: an adult with an advanced solid tumor such as melanoma, head and neck, liver or kidney cancer.

The chain links TRBV30 to TRBJ1-1; D ambiguous. Germline CDR1 reads GTSNPN; CDR2 reads SVGIG (reference sequence). The CDR3 totals 13 residues. CDR3 DNA: TGTGCTCTGCGACGAGGAGGGAACACTGAAGCTTTCTTT. Translation: CALRRGGNTEAFF.

The chain couples TRBV19 to TRBJ1-6; perhaps TRBD1 as D (5 bases). Germline V CDR1 and CDR2: LNHDA, SQIVND (reference sequence). CDR3 length equals 14 residues. V was shortened by 7 bases and J by 9 bases, with 16 bases between the two germline ends. The CDR3 DNA sequence: TGTGCCAGTACCCCATTTGCAGGGTCTTCACCCCTCCACTTT. It translates to CASTPFAGSSPLHF.

This chain joins TRBV7-9 and TRBJ2-7; unclear D gene. Germline lookup yields CDR1 SEHNR and CDR2 FQNEAQ (reference sequence). The germline V and J ends were trimmed by 5 bases and 5 bases, with 10 bases remaining between them. The CDR3 extends over 12 amino acids. The CDR3: CASSPLGDEQYF. In DNA form, the CDR3 reads TGTGCCAGCAGCCCACTCGGAGACGAGCAGTACTTC.

This sequence joins TRBV4-3 and TRBJ1-2, with TRBD1 matching 7 bases. The CDR3 is 14 residues long. With 0 bases clipped from V and 8 bases from J, the junction kept 6 bases outside the gene matches. The germline CDR1 and CDR2 sequences are LGHNA and YSLEER. This chain's CDR3 is CASSQDTGAGGYTF. Written as DNA, the CDR3 is TGCGCCAGCAGCCAAGATACAGGGGCGGGCGGCTACACCTTC.

This clone appeared a few times. V gene TRBV7-2 combines with J gene TRBJ2-1; D is perhaps TRBD1 or TRBD2 (5 bases each). The CDR3 consists of 13 residues. V lost 1 base and J lost 10, with 11 bases in between. The germline V gene has CDR1 SGHTA and CDR2 FQGNSA. As DNA, the CDR3 is TGTGCCAGCAGCTTAGGGGCCGGGACCGAGCAGTTCTTC. Its protein product is CASSLGAGTEQFF.

This clone is a singleton in its sample. The chain has TRBV19 and TRBJ1-1; D possibly corresponds to TRBD1 (6 bases). Germline CDR1 and CDR2: LNHDA and SQIVND (reference sequence). The CDR3 sequence is 15 residues long. V was trimmed by 8 bases and J by 0 bases, leaving 16 bases between them. The CDR3 sequence is CASSVPQGVNTEAFF. For the CDR3, the DNA is TGTGCCAGTTCCGTACCACAGGGAGTGAACACTGAAGCTTTCTTT. The variable domain in full, with the rest retrieved from reference TRBV19 and TRBJ1-1, is DGGITQSPKYLFRKEGQNVTLSCEQNLNHDAMYWYRQDPGQGLRLIYYSQIVNDFQKGDIAEGYSVSREKKESFPLTVTSAQKNPTAFYLCASSVPQGVNTEAFFGQGTRLTVV.

In DNA form, the CDR3 reads TGTGCCAGCAGCCGGGTCAGCGGGAGCGACGAGCAGTACTTC. Translating it yields CASSRVSGSDEQYF. The V call is TRBV5-4, the J call TRBJ2-7; 8 bases line up with TRBD2. CDR3 size: 14 residues. Germline V gene data show CDR1 as SGHNT and CDR2 as YYREEE (reference sequence). Trimming removed 4 bases from V and 5 bases from J; junction bases left unmatched: 8.

V usage is TRBV30 and J usage is TRBJ1-3; D gene unclear. The germline V gene has CDR1 GTSNPN and CDR2 SVGIG (reference sequence). The ends were cut back, 2 bases at V and 2 bases at J, with 13 bases in the middle. This CDR3 region has 15 residues. DNA of the CDR3: TGTGCCTGGAGTTCAGCGGGAGAGACTGGAAACACCATATATTTT. It yields the protein CAWSSAGETGNTIYF.

The CDR3 DNA sequence: TGTGCCAGCACCACATCCCCATCAAGCACAGATACGCAGTATTTT. This sequence encodes CASTTSPSSTDTQYF. The chain is built from TRBV7-9 and TRBJ2-3; D is uncertain. The V end was cut by 7 bases, the J end by 0 bases, with 14 bases between. CDR3 size: 15 residues. CDR1 is SEHNR and CDR2 is FQNEAQ in the germline V gene (reference sequence).

V is TRBV7-9 and J is TRBJ1-3; a weak D match, TRBD1 (5 bases). Trimming pared 5 bases from V and 4 bases from J, leaving 12 bases between. The CDR3 contains 14 residues. Germline values: CDR1 SEHNR, CDR2 FQNEAQ (reference sequence). The CDR3 sequence: CASSRQGGGNTIYF. Here the CDR3 DNA reads TGTGCCAGCAGCCGTCAGGGAGGAGGAAACACCATATATTTT.

The V gene is TRBV7-8, the J gene TRBJ2-1; TRBD2 aligns across 13 bases. This CDR3 has 16 amino acids. The trim removed 3 bases at V and 10 bases at J, leaving 9 bases unmatched. Germline V gene data show CDR1 as SGHVS and CDR2 as FQNEAQ. In DNA form, the CDR3 reads TGTGCCAGCAGCTTGGGGTCGGGACTAGCGGGACAAGAGCAGTTCTTC. This encodes CASSLGSGLAGQEQFF.

The chain combines TRBV29-1 with TRBJ1-1, with a tentative D call TRBD1 (6 bases). V dropped 3 bases and J dropped 1 base, with 12 bases sitting between them. Per germline, CDR1 SQVTM and CDR2 ANQGSEA. The CDR3 is 14 residues long. This CDR3 reads CSVEAGVGNTEAFF. CDR3 coding DNA: TGCAGCGTTGAGGCAGGGGTCGGGAACACTGAAGCTTTCTTT. The whole variable domain, remainder taken from reference TRBV29-1 and TRBJ1-1, is SAVISQKPSRDICQRGTSLTIQCQVDSQVTMMFWYRQQPGQSLTLIATANQGSEATYESGFVIDKFPISRPNLTFSTLTVSNMSPEDSSIYLCSVEAGVGNTEAFFGQGTRLTVV.

This rearrangement joins TRBV13 to TRBJ2-1; unclear D gene. The CDR3 has 14 residues. Germline V gene sequence: CDR1 PRHDT, CDR2 FYEKMQ (reference sequence). V was pared by 1 base and J by 7 bases, with 11 bases between. CDR3 DNA sequence: TGTGCCAGCAGCTTAGACCCAGTAGGGAATGAGCAGTTCTTC. This translates into CASSLDPVGNEQFF.

This clone was detected only once. The genes are TRBV5-1 and TRBJ1-5; 9 nucleotides align to TRBD1. Germline CDR1 SGHRS, CDR2 YFSETQ. The CDR3 is made up of 14 amino acids. Trimming removed 4 bases from V and 5 bases from J; junction bases left unmatched: 4. This chain's CDR3 is CASSQGQGDQPQHF. DNA for the CDR3: TGCGCCAGCAGCCAGGGACAGGGAGATCAGCCCCAGCATTTT.

Only one count was recorded for this clone. The CDR3 DNA follows: TGCAGCGCCACAGGGGGCATTGTCGGGGAGCTGTTTTTT. This codes for CSATGGIVGELFF. The rearrangement links TRBV29-1 to TRBJ2-2; TRBD1 agrees at 9 bases. The CDR3 runs 13 residues. The ends lost 7 bases at V and 7 bases at J; junction bases unmatched: 7. Germline V gene lookup returns CDR1 SQVTM and CDR2 ANQGSEA.